One and the same sample provided the 17 T cell receptor beta chains below, sequenced in a study of blood T cell repertoires in COVID-19. TCRdb's table, derived via immunoSEQ multiplex PCR, lists solely in-frame clones and lacks some. The table has approximately 250,000 clones, 84% seen once. The sample comprised peripheral blood. Source of these receptors: a human donor in a cohort sampled during active COVID-19.

The chain joins TRBV4-3 to TRBJ1-2; no firm D call. The germline CDR1 and CDR2 sequences are LGHNA and YSLEER. CDR3 length equals 15 residues. V was pared by 0 bases and J by 1 base, with 9 bases between. The CDR3 loop reads CASSQDWQDNYGYTF. For the CDR3, the DNA is TGCGCCAGCAGCCAAGATTGGCAGGATAACTATGGCTACACCTTC.

The CDR3 protein is CASSQGLGEGTDTQYF. DNA of the CDR3: TGCGCCAGCAGCCAGGGTTTAGGGGAGGGCACAGATACGCAGTATTTT. This chain joins TRBV4-3 and TRBJ2-3, with D possibly being TRBD2 (6 bases). With 3 bases removed from V and 1 base from J, the gap between germline ends came to 14 bases. Germline V lookup: CDR1 LGHNA, CDR2 YSLEER. The CDR3 is made up of 16 amino acids.

This chain uses TRBV27 with TRBJ1-2; 7 bases agree with TRBD1. The germline V gene encodes CDR1 MNHEY and CDR2 SMNVEV (reference sequence). V shed 2 bases, J shed 3 bases, and the junction held 3 bases outside the gene matches. There are 14 residues in the CDR3. CDR3 loop: CASSLRGLDYGYTF. Written as DNA, the CDR3 is TGTGCCAGCAGTTTAAGGGGGCTCGACTATGGCTACACCTTC.

CDR3 in amino acids: CASRRVISSPLHF. CDR3 nucleotide sequence: TGTGCCAGCAGGCGGGTAATAAGTTCACCCCTCCACTTT. The chain employs TRBV6-5 and TRBJ1-6; no clear D. The germline V gene encodes CDR1 MNHEY and CDR2 SVGAGI. CDR3 length: 13 amino acids. V was shortened by 6 bases and J by 9 bases, with 12 bases between the two germline ends.

This chain uses TRBV5-5 with TRBJ1-2; D may be TRBD1 (5 bases). Trimming took off 4 bases at V and 2 bases at J, with 18 bases between the two ends. From germline, CDR1 is SGHKS and CDR2 YYEKEE (reference sequence). This CDR3 comprises 16 residues. The CDR3 reads CASSLRVQVGNYGYTF. CDR3 coding DNA: TGTGCCAGCAGCCTACGTGTACAGGTGGGGAACTATGGCTACACCTTC.

The V gene is TRBV4-1, the J gene TRBJ2-3, with 13 bases identical to TRBD2. This CDR3 comprises 16 residues. From germline, CDR1 is MGHRA and CDR2 YSYEKL. V shed 0 bases, J shed 9 bases, and the junction held 6 bases outside the gene matches. The CDR3 region is CASSQDRTSGSGTQYF. CDR3 in DNA: TGCGCCAGCAGCCAAGATCGGACTAGCGGGAGTGGCACGCAGTATTTT.

V is TRBV27 and J is TRBJ1-2; TRBD1 matches 7 bases. The CDR3 length is 13 residues. In germline, CDR1 is MNHEY, CDR2 SMNVEV (reference sequence). After removal of 5 bases from V and 4 bases from J, the junction contained 4 bases not matched to a gene. CDR3 sequence reads: CASSPGQRYGYTF. The CDR3 DNA reads TGTGCCAGCAGTCCGGGACAGCGCTATGGCTACACCTTC.

This chain links TRBV5-1 with TRBJ2-7; 7 bases align to TRBD1. CDR1 is SGHRS and CDR2 is YFSETQ in the germline V gene. CDR3 length: 13 amino acids. Trimming removed 5 bases from V and 3 bases from J; junction bases left unmatched: 5. The CDR3 protein is CASRRDSDYEQYF. The DNA for the CDR3 is TGCGCCAGCAGGAGGGACAGCGACTACGAGCAGTACTTC.

This chain joins TRBV4-1 and TRBJ2-5; the match to TRBD2 covers 7 bases. Germline V CDR1 and CDR2: MGHRA, YSYEKL. The ends lost 5 bases at V and 5 bases at J; junction bases unmatched: 14. This CDR3 is built from 16 residues. The CDR3 loop is CASSENGREYVETQYF. CDR3 bases: TGCGCCAGCAGCGAAAATGGGCGGGAGTACGTTGAGACCCAGTACTTC.

This clone was detected only a few times. One junction end does not reproduce the germline sequence, and a read error may be involved. The CDR3 DNA reads TGTGCTAGCAGCTTAAAGGGGCCAGATACGCAGTATTTT. Its protein product is CASSLKGPDTQYF. The genes are TRBV7-7 and TRBJ2-3; TRBD1 might be the D (5 bases). CDR3 length: 13 amino acids. Germline loops: CDR1 SSHAT, CDR2 FNYEAQ (reference sequence). Variable domain in full (rest from reference TRBV7-7 and TRBJ2-3): GAGVSQSPRYKVTKRGQDVTLRCDPISSHATLYWYQQALGQGPEFLTYFNYEAQPDKSGLPSDRFSAERPEGSISTLTIQRTEQRDSAMYRCASSLKGPDTQYFGPGTRLTVL.

The chain joins TRBV27 to TRBJ1-2, with a possible D match to TRBD1 (5 bases). Between the trimmed V and J ends, which lost 5 bases and 7 bases, there was a span of 17 bases. The CDR3 has 14 amino acids. Per germline, CDR1 MNHEY and CDR2 SMNVEV (reference sequence). The CDR3 is CASSKQGVPGGYTF. The CDR3 nucleotides are TGTGCCAGCAGTAAACAAGGGGTACCGGGTGGCTACACCTTC.

The chain has TRBV4-3 and TRBJ2-1; TRBD2 matches at 9 bases. The ends lost 2 bases at V and 3 bases at J; junction bases unmatched: 8. This CDR3 spans 17 amino acids. The V gene's germline CDR1 is LGHNA and CDR2 YSLEER. CDR3 in amino acids: CASSQSSGISFYNEQFF. The DNA of the CDR3 is TGCGCCAGCAGCCAATCTAGCGGGATAAGTTTCTACAATGAGCAGTTCTTC.

This clone was counted a single time. The chain joins TRBV5-8 to TRBJ2-5, with TRBD2 matching 12 bases. J was trimmed by 5 bases and V by 5 bases; bases with no gene match: 16. This CDR3 is built from 18 residues. Germline V gives CDR1 SGHTS, CDR2 YDEGEE. The CDR3 loop is CASSLLAGGLALLETQYF. The CDR3 bases are TGTGCCAGCAGTCTTCTAGCGGGGGGGCTGGCTTTGTTGGAGACCCAGTACTTC. Combining the CDR3 with reference TRBV5-8 and TRBJ2-5 gives the whole variable domain EAGVTQSPTHLIKTRGQQATLRCSPISGHTSVYWYQQALGLGLQFLLWYDEGEERNRGNFPPRFSGRQFPNYSSELNVNALELEDSALYLCASSLLAGGLALLETQYFGPGTRLLVL.

The chain employs TRBV5-1 and TRBJ2-2; 7 bases agree with TRBD1. The CDR3 is 16 residues long. V gave up 4 bases and J gave up 4 bases; unmatched junction bases: 10. Germline V gives CDR1 SGHRS, CDR2 YFSETQ. The DNA of the CDR3 is TGCGCCAGCAGCCGTTACGACAGGGTGGGCACCGGGGAGCTGTTTTTT. This encodes CASSRYDRVGTGELFF.

The rearrangement uses TRBV6-5 and TRBJ2-5, with D unclear. The CDR3 covers 14 residues. Germline V CDR1 and CDR2: MNHEY, SVGAGI. V gave up 0 bases and J gave up 1 base, with 6 bases separating them. CDR3: CASSYSTAQETQYF. The CDR3, as DNA: TGTGCCAGCAGTTACTCCACTGCCCAAGAGACCCAGTACTTC.

The chain carries TRBV5-1 and TRBJ1-3; D is possibly TRBD1 (5 bases). Germline CDR1 reads SGHRS; CDR2 reads YFSETQ. There are 14 residues in the CDR3. V gave up 6 bases and J gave up 2 bases, with 12 bases separating them. For the CDR3, the DNA is TGCGCCAGCAAGGGTCCGGGGGCTGGAAACACCATATATTTT. This encodes CASKGPGAGNTIYF.

The chain recombines TRBV25-1 with TRBJ1-2; D unclear. The CDR3 is 14 amino acids. Trimming left V 3 bases short and J 7 bases short, with 15 bases between. In germline, CDR1 is MGHDK, CDR2 SYGVNS. The CDR3 region has the DNA TGTGCCAGCAGTGACGGCACACTAGGCAGTGGCTACACCTTC. It yields the protein CASSDGTLGSGYTF.